The 13 T cell receptor beta chains in this list originate from one sample, sequenced in a study of CD8 T cells in ankylosing spondylitis. TCRdb reprocessed the 5' RACE reads with MiXCR, giving one entry per CDR3 protein. The sample has 250,000 to 400,000 distinct CDR3 sequences; more than 9% are singletons. The sample taken for sequencing was blood, either unsorted or a sorted T cell fraction (not recorded which). Source of these receptors: a female donor with ankylosing spondylitis or in good health (not recorded which).

This clonotype was seen only a few times. The rearrangement uses TRBV12-3 or TRBV12-4 and TRBJ1-5, with 8 nucleotides matching TRBD1. The CDR3 covers 13 residues. V shed 6 bases and J 6 bases; nucleotides not matched to a gene: 4. The CDR3 spells CASRGQGSQPQHF. The DNA of the CDR3 is TGTGCCAGCAGAGGACAGGGTAGTCAGCCCCAGCATTTT.

The rearrangement uses TRBV20-1 and TRBJ2-7; D is tentatively TRBD1 or TRBD2 (5 bases each). V was clipped by 6 bases and J by 2 bases, with 14 bases between them. The germline V gene has CDR1 DFQATT and CDR2 SNEGSKA (reference sequence). This CDR3 region has 13 residues. Written as DNA, the CDR3 is TGCAGTGCCCCCGGGGCGCCTCCCTACGAGCAGTACTTC. Amino acid sequence: CSAPGAPPYEQYF.

This sequence joins TRBV12-3 or TRBV12-4 and TRBJ1-5; D is undetermined. Trimming stripped 6 bases from V and 4 bases from J, with 13 bases between. The CDR3 covers 14 residues. Here the CDR3 DNA reads TGTGCCAGCAGGACAAACCACGGGAATCAGCCCCAGCATTTT. Encoded protein: CASRTNHGNQPQHF.

This clonotype was seen a single time. With a much larger clone just one base away, this may be a read error. Given the absence of the conserved phenylalanine or tryptophan at the CDR3 end, a read error is likely. V is TRBV25-1 and J is TRBJ1-1, with a weak D call TRBD1 (5 bases). V lost 4 bases to trimming and J lost 3 bases, with 12 bases between them. Germline V lookup: CDR1 MGHDK, CDR2 SYGVNS. CDR3 length: 14 amino acids. The CDR3 sequence is CASSGGTGHTEAFI. DNA of the CDR3: TGTGCCAGCAGTGGGGGGACCGGTCACACTGAAGCTTTCATT.

Ten or more counts support this clonotype. The chain couples TRBV20-1 to TRBJ1-6; 9 nucleotides align to TRBD1. The V gene's germline CDR1 is DFQATT and CDR2 SNEGSKA (reference sequence). Trimming removed 5 bases from V and 6 bases from J; junction bases left unmatched: 11. The CDR3 is 16 residues long. The CDR3 protein is CSAYSINRGPNSPLHF. DNA of the CDR3: TGCAGTGCTTACAGCATTAACAGGGGGCCTAATTCACCCCTCCACTTT.

This clonotype was counted at least ten times. The genes are TRBV29-1 and TRBJ1-2; 7 nucleotides line up with TRBD1. The V gene's germline CDR1 is SQVTM and CDR2 ANQGSEA. The ends lost 3 bases at V and 4 bases at J; junction bases unmatched: 5. This CDR3 has 13 amino acids. CDR3 region: CSVETGYGYGYTF. Written as DNA, the CDR3 is TGCAGCGTTGAGACAGGGTATGGCTATGGCTACACCTTC.

This clonotype was picked up many times. The V gene is TRBV5-1, the J gene TRBJ1-4; tentatively, D is TRBD1 (5 bases). V lost 4 bases to trimming and J lost 4 bases, with 17 bases between them. Germline V gene sequence: CDR1 SGHRS, CDR2 YFSETQ. There are 16 residues in the CDR3. The CDR3: CASSRSMTEVNEKLFF. The CDR3 region has the DNA TGCGCCAGCAGCCGGAGTATGACAGAAGTTAATGAAAAACTGTTTTTT.

Many counts were recorded for this clonotype. The genes are TRBV29-1 and TRBJ1-5; TRBD1 is a possible D gene (6 bases). This CDR3 is 13 amino acids long. The germline V gene has CDR1 SQVTM and CDR2 ANQGSEA. The V end lost 1 base, the J end lost 6 bases, and 10 bases lay between the germline ends. CDR3: CSVEGQEGQPQHF. CDR3 coding DNA: TGCAGCGTTGAAGGACAGGAGGGTCAGCCCCAGCATTTT.

This clonotype has ten or more counts. This chain connects TRBV12-3 or TRBV12-4 to TRBJ2-2, with TRBD2 matching 7 bases. The CDR3 is 15 residues long. Trimming at V came to 7 bases and at J to 0 bases, leaving 5 bases not matched to a gene. For the CDR3, the DNA is TGTGCCAGCACCGCTAGCGGCACGAACACCGGGGAGCTGTTTTTT. It is translated as CASTASGTNTGELFF.

This clonotype showed up many times. The chain has TRBV20-1 and TRBJ1-6; perhaps TRBD1 as D (6 bases). Trimming pared 5 bases from V and 4 bases from J, leaving 15 bases between. The CDR3 covers 15 residues. The germline CDR1 and CDR2 sequences are DFQATT and SNEGSKA (reference sequence). The CDR3 region is CSASSDSDYNSPLHF. The DNA for the CDR3 is TGCAGTGCTTCCTCGGACAGCGATTATAATTCACCCCTCCACTTT.

This clonotype was observed many times. The V call is TRBV20-1, the J call TRBJ2-5; D unclear. V gave up 3 bases and J gave up 2 bases, with 13 bases separating them. CDR1 is DFQATT, CDR2 SNEGSKA, per germline (reference sequence). The CDR3 is 14 amino acids. CDR3 sequence: CSASFLQAQETQYF. The CDR3 DNA follows: TGCAGTGCTAGCTTCCTTCAGGCACAAGAGACCCAGTACTTC.

This clonotype was detected many times. This rearrangement joins TRBV20-1 to TRBJ2-7; the match to TRBD2 covers 10 bases. Germline V CDR1 and CDR2: DFQATT, SNEGSKA (reference sequence). The J segment lost 0 bases and the V segment lost 6 bases, leaving 8 bases of the junction unmatched. CDR3 size: 15 residues. The CDR3, as DNA: TGCAGTGCGTCTCTCCTAGCGGGGGTCTCCTACGAGCAGTACTTC. Amino acid sequence: CSASLLAGVSYEQYF.

The DNA for the CDR3 is TGTGCCAGCAGCCAAGTGTTAACAGGTGGGGCTTTCTTT. Its translation is CASSQVLTGGAFF. V gene TRBV14 combines with J gene TRBJ1-1, with a weak D call TRBD1 (5 bases). Germline assignment: CDR1 SGHDN and CDR2 FVKESK. The CDR3 loop spans 13 amino acids. V dropped 1 base and J dropped 11 bases, with 14 bases sitting between them.